This T cell receptor beta chain was profiled in a study of T cell repertoires in ileal Crohn's disease. The wider study: Operated complications were stricturing disease (around 60%) and penetrating disease (around 39%).

Surgical specimens yielded lamina propria lymphocytes, which were density-gradient separated and then sorted. V was trimmed by 6 bases and J by 0 bases, leaving 9 bases between them. The germline gives CDR1 SEHNR, CDR2 FQNEAQ (reference sequence). This CDR3 is 15 amino acids long. Assay: immunoSEQ multiplex PCR; the TCRdb copy retains only in-frame clones and omits some. The sample has a few thousand clones; around 90% are singletons. Sequenced sample: CD4+ T cells sorted from the ileum. This chain uses TRBV7-9 with TRBJ2-6; D ambiguous. The sequence was collected from an adult with Crohn's disease. CDR3 in amino acids: CASSREVSGANVLTF. CDR3 nucleotide sequence: TGTGCCAGCAGTCGCGAGGTCTCTGGGGCCAACGTCCTGACTTTC. The full variable domain, with the rest looked up from reference TRBV7-9 and TRBJ2-6, is DTGVSQNPRHKITKRGQNVTFRCDPISEHNRLYWYRQTLGQGPEFLTYFQNEAQLEKSRLLSDRFSAERPKGSFSTLEIQRTEQGDSAMYLCASSREVSGANVLTFGAGSRLTVL.